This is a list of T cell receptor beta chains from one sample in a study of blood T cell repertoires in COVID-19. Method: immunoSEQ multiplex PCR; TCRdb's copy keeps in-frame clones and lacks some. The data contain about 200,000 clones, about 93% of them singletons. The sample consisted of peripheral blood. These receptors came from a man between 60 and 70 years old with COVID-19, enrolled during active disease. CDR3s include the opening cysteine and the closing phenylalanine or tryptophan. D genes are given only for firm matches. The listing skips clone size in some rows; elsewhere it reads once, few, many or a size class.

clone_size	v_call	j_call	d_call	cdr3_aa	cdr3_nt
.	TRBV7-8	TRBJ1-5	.	CASSSTIISNQPQHF	TGTGCCAGCAGCTCCACTATTATAAGCAATCAGCCCCAGCATTTT
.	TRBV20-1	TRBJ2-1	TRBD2	CSATDPGGAGENEQFF	TGCAGTGCTACTGACCCCGGGGGGGCGGGAGAAAATGAGCAGTTCTTC
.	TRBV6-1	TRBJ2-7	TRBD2	CASSEVGGGPYEQYF	TGTGCCAGCAGTGAAGTTGGGGGAGGGCCCTACGAGCAGTACTTC
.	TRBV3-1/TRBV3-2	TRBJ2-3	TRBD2	CASSQAPSGSRTDTQYF	TGTGCCAGCAGCCAAGCGCCTAGCGGGAGCCGCACAGATACGCAGTATTTT
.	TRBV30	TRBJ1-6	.	CAWSFINSPLHF	TGTGCCTGGAGTTTTATCAATTCACCCCTCCACTTT
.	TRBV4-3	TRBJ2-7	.	CASSQDTGTFTYEQYF	TGCGCCAGCAGCCAAGATACCGGGACTTTCACCTACGAGCAGTACTTC
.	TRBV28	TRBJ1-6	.	CASITVGSPLHF	TGTGCCAGCATCACAGTGGGTTCACCCCTCCACTTT
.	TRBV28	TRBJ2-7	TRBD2	CASSTALAGSIYEQYF	TGTGCCAGCAGTACTGCGCTAGCGGGTTCGATCTACGAGCAGTACTTC
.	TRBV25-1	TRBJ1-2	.	CASSELRYGYTF	TGTGCCAGCAGTGAACTGCGGTATGGCTACACCTTC
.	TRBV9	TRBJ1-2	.	CASSVGGNTNYGYTF	TGTGCCAGCAGCGTAGGCGGAAACACTAACTATGGCTACACCTTC
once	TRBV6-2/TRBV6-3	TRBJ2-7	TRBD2	CASSTQTSGSYEQYF	TGTGCCAGCAGTACCCAGACTAGCGGGAGCTACGAGCAGTACTTC
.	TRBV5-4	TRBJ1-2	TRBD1	CASSPWVDRKNYGYTF	TGTGCCAGCAGCCCTTGGGTGGACAGGAAGAACTATGGCTACACCTTC
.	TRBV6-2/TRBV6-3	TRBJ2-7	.	CASSSPGYEQYF	TGTGCCAGCAGTTCCCCAGGCTACGAGCAGTACTTC
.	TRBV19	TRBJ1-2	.	CASSISGGNYGYTF	TGTGCCAGTAGTATTTCGGGGGGGAACTATGGCTACACCTTC
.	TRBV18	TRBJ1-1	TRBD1	CASSHDRADTEAFF	TGTGCCAGCTCACACGACAGGGCAGACACTGAAGCTTTCTTT
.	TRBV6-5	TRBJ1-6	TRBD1	CASSSTGFNSPLHF	TGTGCCAGCAGCTCGACAGGGTTTAATTCACCCCTCCACTTT
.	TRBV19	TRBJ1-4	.	CASRLDGQKKLFF	TGTGCCAGTAGACTTGACGGACAGAAAAAACTGTTTTTT
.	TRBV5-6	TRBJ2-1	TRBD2	CASTLVGGFYNEQFF	TGTGCCAGCACCTTGGTGGGAGGGTTCTACAATGAGCAGTTCTTC
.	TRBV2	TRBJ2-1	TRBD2	CASSEPGLAFNEQFF	TGTGCCAGCAGTGAGCCGGGACTAGCGTTTAATGAGCAGTTCTTC
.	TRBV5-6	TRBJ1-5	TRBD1	CASSLWTGDQPQHF	TGTGCCAGCAGCCTTTGGACAGGGGATCAGCCCCAGCATTTT
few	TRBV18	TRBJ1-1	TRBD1	CASSPTTGRRTEAFF	TGTGCCAGCTCACCAACGACAGGGAGGCGAACTGAAGCTTTCTTT
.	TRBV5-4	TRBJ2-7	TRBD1	CASSGSTGGPYEQYF	TGTGCCAGCAGCGGATCGACAGGGGGCCCCTACGAGCAGTACTTC
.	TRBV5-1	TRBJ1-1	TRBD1	CASSLEGQGAFEAFF	TGCGCCAGCAGCTTGGAGGGACAGGGGGCCTTTGAAGCTTTCTTT